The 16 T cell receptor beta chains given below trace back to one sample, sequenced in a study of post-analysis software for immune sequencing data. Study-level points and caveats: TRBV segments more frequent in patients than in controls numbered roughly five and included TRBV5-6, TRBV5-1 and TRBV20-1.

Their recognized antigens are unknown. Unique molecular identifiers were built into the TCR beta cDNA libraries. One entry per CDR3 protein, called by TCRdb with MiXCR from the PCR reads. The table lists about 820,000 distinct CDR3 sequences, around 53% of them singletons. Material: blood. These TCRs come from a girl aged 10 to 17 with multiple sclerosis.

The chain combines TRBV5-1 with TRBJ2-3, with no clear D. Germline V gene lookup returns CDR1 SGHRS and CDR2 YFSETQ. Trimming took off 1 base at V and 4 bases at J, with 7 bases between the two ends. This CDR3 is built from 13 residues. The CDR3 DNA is TGCGCCAGCAGCTTGATATTTGCAGATACGCAGTATTTT. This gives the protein CASSLIFADTQYF.

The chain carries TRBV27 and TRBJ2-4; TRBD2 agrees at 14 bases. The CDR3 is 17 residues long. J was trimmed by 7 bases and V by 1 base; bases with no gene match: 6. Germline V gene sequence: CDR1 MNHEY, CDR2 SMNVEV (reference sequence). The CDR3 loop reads CASSLFGTSGRGNIQYF. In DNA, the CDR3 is TGTGCCAGCAGTTTATTTGGGACTAGCGGGAGAGGGAACATTCAGTACTTC.

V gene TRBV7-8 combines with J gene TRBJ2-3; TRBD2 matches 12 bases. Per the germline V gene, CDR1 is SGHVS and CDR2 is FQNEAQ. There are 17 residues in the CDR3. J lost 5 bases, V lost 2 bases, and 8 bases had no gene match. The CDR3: CASSLRPSGGAVDTQYF. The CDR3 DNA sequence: TGTGCCAGCAGCTTAAGGCCTAGCGGGGGGGCCGTAGATACGCAGTATTTT. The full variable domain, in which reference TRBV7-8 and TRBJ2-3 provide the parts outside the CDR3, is GAGVSQSPRYKVAKRGQDVALRCDPISGHVSLFWYQQALGQGPEFLTYFQNEAQLDKSGLPSDRFFAERPEGSVSTLKIQRTQQEDSAVYLCASSLRPSGGAVDTQYFGPGTRLTVL.

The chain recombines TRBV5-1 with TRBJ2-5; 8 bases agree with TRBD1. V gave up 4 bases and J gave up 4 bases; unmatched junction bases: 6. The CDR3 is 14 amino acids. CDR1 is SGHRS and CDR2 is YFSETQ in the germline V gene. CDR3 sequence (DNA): TGCGCCAGCAGCCCGACAGGGGTTTTAGAGACCCAGTACTTC. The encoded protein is CASSPTGVLETQYF.

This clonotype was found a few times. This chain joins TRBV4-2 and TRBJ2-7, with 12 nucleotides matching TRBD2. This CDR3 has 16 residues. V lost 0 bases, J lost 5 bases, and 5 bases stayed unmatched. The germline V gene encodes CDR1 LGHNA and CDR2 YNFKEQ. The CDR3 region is CASSQETSGSAHEQYF. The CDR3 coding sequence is TGTGCCAGCAGCCAAGAGACTAGCGGGAGTGCCCACGAGCAGTACTTC.

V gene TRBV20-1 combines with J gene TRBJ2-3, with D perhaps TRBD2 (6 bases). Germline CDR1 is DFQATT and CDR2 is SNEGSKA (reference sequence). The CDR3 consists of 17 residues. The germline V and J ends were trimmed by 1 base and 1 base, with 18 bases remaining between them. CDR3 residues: CSARVGTGSGGTDTQYF. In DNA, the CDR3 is TGCAGTGCTAGAGTGGGTACCGGGAGTGGAGGCACAGATACGCAGTATTTT.

CDR3: CSVTEGLYEQYF. CDR3 nucleotide sequence: TGCAGCGTTACTGAGGGCCTCTACGAGCAGTACTTC. V and J are TRBV29-1 and TRBJ2-7, with a weak D call TRBD2 (5 bases). The CDR3 is 12 residues long. Looked up from germline, CDR1 is SQVTM and CDR2 is ANQGSEA. V gave up 5 bases and J gave up 3 bases, with 11 bases separating them.

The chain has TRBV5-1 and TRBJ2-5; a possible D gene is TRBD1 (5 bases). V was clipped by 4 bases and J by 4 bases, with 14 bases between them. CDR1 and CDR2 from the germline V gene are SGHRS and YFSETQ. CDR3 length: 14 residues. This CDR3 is CASSHGAARETQYF. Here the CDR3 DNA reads TGCGCCAGCAGCCATGGGGCAGCAAGAGAGACCCAGTACTTC.

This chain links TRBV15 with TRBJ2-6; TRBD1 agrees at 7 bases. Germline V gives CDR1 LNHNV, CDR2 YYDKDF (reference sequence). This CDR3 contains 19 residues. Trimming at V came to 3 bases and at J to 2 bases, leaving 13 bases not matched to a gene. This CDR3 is CATSRDLPYRGPGANVLTF. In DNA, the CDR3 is TGTGCCACCAGCAGGGACCTTCCGTACAGGGGTCCTGGGGCCAACGTCCTGACTTTC. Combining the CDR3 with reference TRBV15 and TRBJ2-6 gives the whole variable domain DAMVIQNPRYQVTQFGKPVTLSCSQTLNHNVMYWYQQKSSQAPKLLFHYYDKDFNNEADTPDNFQSRRPNTSFCFLDIRSPGLGDTAMYLCATSRDLPYRGPGANVLTFGAGSRLTVL.

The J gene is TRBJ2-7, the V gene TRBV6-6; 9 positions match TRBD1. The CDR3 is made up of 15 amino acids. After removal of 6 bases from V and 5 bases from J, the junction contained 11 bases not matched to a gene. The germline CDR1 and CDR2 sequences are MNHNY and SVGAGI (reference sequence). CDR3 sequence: CASSPGQGTMNEQYF. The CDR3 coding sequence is TGTGCCAGCAGCCCGGGACAGGGAACGATGAACGAGCAGTACTTC.

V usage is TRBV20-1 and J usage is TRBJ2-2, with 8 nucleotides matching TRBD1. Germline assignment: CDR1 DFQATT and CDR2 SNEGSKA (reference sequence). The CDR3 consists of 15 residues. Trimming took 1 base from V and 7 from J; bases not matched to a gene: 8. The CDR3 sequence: CSARVRTGNRGELFF. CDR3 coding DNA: TGCAGTGCTAGAGTGAGGACAGGGAACCGCGGGGAGCTGTTTTTT.

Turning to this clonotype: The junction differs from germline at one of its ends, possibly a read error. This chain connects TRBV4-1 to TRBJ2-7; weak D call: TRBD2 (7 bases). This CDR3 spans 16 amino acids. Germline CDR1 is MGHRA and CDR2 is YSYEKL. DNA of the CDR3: TGCGCCGGCAGCCAAGGTGGGAGGGACATATCCTACGAGCAGTACTTC. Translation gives CAGSQGGRDISYEQYF.

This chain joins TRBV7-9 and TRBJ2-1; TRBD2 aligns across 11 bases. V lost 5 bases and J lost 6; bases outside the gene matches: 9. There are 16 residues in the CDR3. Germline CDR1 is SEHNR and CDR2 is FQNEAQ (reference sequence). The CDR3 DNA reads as TGTGCCAGCAGCCCGGAGACTAGCGGGATAACCAATGAGCAGTTCTTC. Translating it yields CASSPETSGITNEQFF.

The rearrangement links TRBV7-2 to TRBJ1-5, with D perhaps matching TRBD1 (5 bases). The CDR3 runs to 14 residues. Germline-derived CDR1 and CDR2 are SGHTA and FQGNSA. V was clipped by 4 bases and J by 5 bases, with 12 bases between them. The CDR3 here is CASSSRAGDQPQHF. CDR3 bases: TGTGCCAGCAGCTCCAGGGCTGGGGATCAGCCCCAGCATTTT.

The CDR3 reads CASNGRGFAEAFF. In DNA, the CDR3 is TGTGCCAGCAATGGCAGGGGGTTCGCTGAAGCTTTCTTT. V usage is TRBV12-3 or TRBV12-4 and J usage is TRBJ1-1; 7 bases map to TRBD1. The CDR3 is made up of 13 amino acids. Losses at the gene ends were 7 bases for V and 6 bases for J; bases not matched to a gene: 8.

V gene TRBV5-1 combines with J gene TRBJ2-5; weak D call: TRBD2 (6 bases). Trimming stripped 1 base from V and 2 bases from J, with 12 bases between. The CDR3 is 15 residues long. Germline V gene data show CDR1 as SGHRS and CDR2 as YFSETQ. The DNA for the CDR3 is TGCGCCAGCAGCTTGACCGGGGACTTACAAGAGACCCAGTACTTC. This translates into CASSLTGDLQETQYF.